Reported below is one TCR beta chain. This clone's antigen is unknown. Nothing much larger sits one base from this clone, and base qualities are not available. The data stem from a study of neurological immune-mediated disorders (dated by TCRdb to between 2018 and 2021). As for the study more broadly: Using UMI-based sequencing, the study compared peripheral blood TCR-beta repertoires from patients with HTLV-I-associated myelopathy (HAM/TSP), patients with multiple sclerosis, and healthy controls. The roughly 99 TCR-beta libraries covered PBMC samples along with longitudinal samples, technical triplicates, and paired sorted CD4+ and CD8+ T-cell subsets. Technical triplicate libraries were sequenced to precisely calculate how much the frequency of each individual clone varied. The cohort comprised roughly 65 subjects: 15 or so HAM/TSP patients, 34 multiple sclerosis patients and approximately 20 healthy controls. General conclusions and limits of the study: Across subjects, expanded clones never shared an identical CDR3 amino acid sequence, which suggests that the TCR-beta repertoires in every group were private. The highest TCR clonal expansion was observed in HAM/TSP patients, whereas the lowest was observed in MS patients, even when compared with healthy controls.

Deletion took 2 bases off V and 7 bases off J, with a span of 7 bases between the germline ends. Measured from the cysteine to the phenylalanine, the CDR3 is 12 residues long. Only CDR3 DNA is held: 36 bases, read in frame from base 1. The germline V gene yields KGHSH for CDR1 and LQKENI for CDR2. What the time point label conveys for this sample: technical triplicate 3. TCR libraries for sorted subsets were made from some 1 million sorted CD4+ or CD8+ T cells. PBMCs were separated from peripheral blood using Ficoll-Hypaque density gradient centrifugation and then cryopreserved in liquid nitrogen. The study also sequenced paired sorted CD4+ and CD8+ subsets from healthy controls, HAM/TSP patients and MS patients. To synthesize cDNA, template-switch 5'RACE was performed with a primer carrying a 10-nucleotide random unique molecular identifier so that each TCR transcript was tagged. Every sequencing run yielded over 170 million TCR-beta sequences covering 15-18 subjects. The RNeasy kit was used to extract total RNA. The KAPA Real-time Library Amplification kit was used to amplify TCR-beta VDJ regions with primers targeting the TCR constant region and the 5'RACE anchor. A first PCR added sample indexes and Illumina adaptors, after which a second PCR increased the library yield. After Ampure bead purification, the TCR product of roughly 650 bp was size-selected on a 2% E-gel SizeSelection system. Before pooling, libraries had their quality checked on a Bioanalyzer, their concentration measured with Qubit, and their quantity determined with the Kapa Library Quantification kit. An Illumina HiSeq 2500 was used to sequence the libraries paired-end at 2 x 150 bp. To increase sequence diversity, roughly 25-31% phiX was spiked into each library pool. For the original study's pipeline: The UMI-based MiGEC pipeline processed quality-filtered reads and removed over 75% of raw TCR sequences during error correction. VDJ genes were aligned to IMGT germline references, and each clonotype was defined by a unique CDR3 amino acid sequence together with V-J genes. Clonal expansion, Shannon diversity, and CDR3 relatedness (CalcPairwiseDistances, ClusterSamples) were evaluated with VDJtools, and phylogenetic trees were built with CLCbio workbench. Clones with at least 8 unique UMIs were defined as expanded, with this threshold being based on coefficient-of-variation modelling across technical triplicates. In TCRdb, the public reads were trimmed at Q25 with fastp and aligned with MiXCR, with productive beta chains retained. Rows are unified per CDR3 protein, each entry keeping the most common DNA and genes. These V and J calls derive from TCRdb rather than the authors' analysis. The sample table contains approximately 28,000 distinct CDR3 sequences; only one count was recorded for 16% of them. The ten biggest clones cover 4.5% to 5% of the sample.

The rearrangement combines TRBV18 with TRBJ2-3; the D gene remains uncertain. The TCR comes from a female donor with HTLV-1-associated myelopathy (HAM/TSP). Sample: CD4+ T cells from blood. The DNA reads TGTGCCAGCTCACCAAGTCGCTATACGCAGTATTTT. It translates to CASSPSRYTQYF.